The following is a T cell receptor beta chain sequence with its context. Its antigen is unknown. Qualities for individual bases were not recorded, and no much larger clone is one base off. This record comes from a study of blood T cell repertoires in COVID-19 (dated by TCRdb to 2018 to 2021). About the full investigation: Samples covering the acute and convalescent phases of COVID-19 were provided by collaborators in the United States, Italy and Spain. The material from the prospective study consisted of cDNA or gDNA derived from T cells, B-cell-depleted T cells, or PBMCs. Where available, HLA class I and class II types were obtained from metadata supplied by the sample provider rather than from assay-based typing. Subjects who had been exposed to COVID-19, were actively infected with it, or had recovered from it provided the deeply sampled blood TCRbeta repertoires that made up the dataset. Nearly every sample came with metadata listing a de-identified subject ID, COVID-19 status, age in years and sex. Samples came from the ongoing ImmuneRACE study (first 160 participants) plus 1,254 subjects from 6 global collaborators. The repertoires were made available in a free public database intended to serve as a resource for research on the immune response to SARS-CoV-2. The paper as a whole reports these results and caveats: Clinical and demographic metadata were provided uncurated, with the amount varying by source and participant.

Whole blood was collected in K2EDTA tubes by collaborating institutions according to the institutions' own protocols. For TCRbeta analysis, collaborators shipped samples in one of three forms: frozen whole blood, isolated PBMCs, or DNA extracted from either of those sample types. After removal of 3 bases from V and 2 bases from J, the junction retains 5 bases not matched to a gene. From cysteine to phenylalanine, the CDR3 is 17 amino acids long. The DNA shown is the 51-base CDR3, in frame from base 1. The CDR1 and CDR2 encoded by the germline V gene are MDHEN and SYDVKM. TCRbeta CDR3 regions were amplified from genomic DNA by means of the immunoSEQ Assay, a bias-controlled multiplex PCR. The original pipeline was this. The number of nucleated cells in each sample was estimated by amplification of reference gene primers within the assay. To quantify the absolute abundance of each unique TCRbeta CDR3 rearrangement, sequence reads were collapsed and filtered. Productive Simpson clonality was computed per sample as the square root of Simpson's diversity index over productive rearrangements. The immuneACCESS repertoire file appears here via TCRdb, limited to in-frame rearrangements. These files lack a portion of the clones; in checked studies, under half of the deficit traces to unresolved V genes, and the cause of the others is not known. The DNA was the basis for D and trimming; V, J and clone size are from that table. Counted in this sample were 70,000 to 95,000 clones; 90% to 95% of them appeared once. The top ten constitute approximately 4.2% of the sample.

Sequencing input: peripheral blood. This receptor was taken from a human donor with active COVID-19. The donor label of this sample is uncertain. The sequence links TRBV28 to TRBJ2-6; TRBD1 lines up with 9 middle nucleotides. The CDR3 corresponds to CASSFTQGAAGANVLTF. The nucleotide sequence reads as follows: TGTGCCAGCAGTTTTACACAGGGGGCTGCTGGGGCCAACGTCCTGACTTTC.